The rows below give T cell receptor beta chains drawn from one sample of a study of blood T cell repertoires in COVID-19. The method was immunoSEQ multiplex PCR; TCRdb's version includes in-frame clones alone and lacks a portion of them. The table records some 220,000 clones, 88% of them present only once. Sequenced sample: PBMCs or T cells enriched from blood (not recorded which). The source of these receptors is a woman aged 30 to 39 who had recovered from COVID-19. Each CDR3 is given with its conserved first and last residue. D genes are given only for firm matches. Expanded clones get a size class; other rows say once, few or many, or leave the size out.

V: TRBV6-2/TRBV6-3; length: 14; size: few; D: -; J: TRBJ1-5; DNA: TGTGCCAGCAGTAAACAGGGAATGGGTCAGCCCCAGCATTTT; CDR3: CASSKQGMGQPQHF
V: TRBV7-7; length: 15; size: few; D: TRBD1; J: TRBJ2-5; DNA: TGTGCCAGCAGCTTAGGTACAGGGGACCAAGAGACCCAGTACTTC; CDR3: CASSLGTGDQETQYF
V: TRBV5-6; length: 16; size: -; D: TRBD1; J: TRBJ2-2; DNA: TGTGCCAGCAGCTTGGCCCCGGACAGGGCCACCGGGGAGCTGTTTTTT; CDR3: CASSLAPDRATGELFF
V: TRBV14; length: 15; size: -; D: -; J: TRBJ2-3; DNA: TGTGCCAGCAGCCAAGATCTCCAGGGGACAGATACGCAGTATTTT; CDR3: CASSQDLQGTDTQYF
V: TRBV5-6; length: 15; size: -; D: -; J: TRBJ2-1; DNA: TGTGCCAGCACCTTCCGGCAGGGAAGGTACAATGAGCAGTTCTTC; CDR3: CASTFRQGRYNEQFF
V: TRBV12-3/TRBV12-4; length: 12; size: -; D: -; J: TRBJ1-2; DNA: TGTGCCAGCAGCCGGACAAGCTATGGCTACACCTTC; CDR3: CASSRTSYGYTF
V: TRBV15; length: 16; size: -; D: -; J: TRBJ2-3; DNA: TGTGCCACCAGCAGAGTTTGGCTAGCAAGGACAGATACGCAGTATTTT; CDR3: CATSRVWLARTDTQYF
V: TRBV6-1; length: 15; size: -; D: -; J: TRBJ2-3; DNA: TGTGCCAGCAGTGAAGGGGGGGGCCCCCCGGATACGCAGTATTTT; CDR3: CASSEGGGPPDTQYF
V: TRBV23-1; length: 14; size: -; D: TRBD1; J: TRBJ2-7; DNA: TGCGCCAGCGAGTCGCAGGACAGGCACTACGAGCAGTACTTC; CDR3: CASESQDRHYEQYF
V: TRBV9; length: 12; size: -; D: -; J: TRBJ2-2; DNA: TGTGCCAGCAGCCCCCGCGGAGGGGAGCTGTTTTTT; CDR3: CASSPRGGELFF
V: TRBV27; length: 13; size: -; D: -; J: TRBJ1-2; DNA: TGTGCCAGCAGTTTAAAGGCGGGATATGGCTACACCTTC; CDR3: CASSLKAGYGYTF
V: TRBV2; length: 14; size: -; D: -; J: TRBJ2-1; DNA: TGTGCCAGCAGGAACCGGGACTTGGGGGATGAGCAGTTCTTC; CDR3: CASRNRDLGDEQFF
V: TRBV24-1; length: 18; size: -; D: TRBD1; J: TRBJ1-4; DNA: TGTGCCACCAGTATCCCACCGGACAGGGGCACAACTAATGAAAAACTGTTTTTT; CDR3: CATSIPPDRGTTNEKLFF
V: TRBV15; length: 18; size: -; D: -; J: TRBJ2-1; DNA: TGTGCCACCAGCAGAGCCTACATCCCCGACAGCTCCTACAATGAGCAGTTCTTC; CDR3: CATSRAYIPDSSYNEQFF
V: TRBV3-1/TRBV3-2; length: 15; size: -; D: TRBD1; J: TRBJ1-1; DNA: TGTGCCAGCACCCCCGGTTGGACAGGGGGCACTGAAGCTTTCTTT; CDR3: CASTPGWTGGTEAFF
V: TRBV5-8; length: 15; size: few; D: -; J: TRBJ1-1; DNA: TGTGCCAGCAGTCTCGCCGGGACACTGAACACTGAAGCTTTCTTT; CDR3: CASSLAGTLNTEAFF
V: TRBV6-5; length: 14; size: -; D: -; J: TRBJ1-1; DNA: TGTGCCAGCAGTTACACCGGGGGAACTACTGAAGCTTTCTTT; CDR3: CASSYTGGTTEAFF
V: TRBV12-3/TRBV12-4; length: 13; size: -; D: -; J: TRBJ1-2; DNA: TGTGCCAGCAGTTTTTCAGGGGCGGATGGCTACACCTTC; CDR3: CASSFSGADGYTF
V: TRBV5-6; length: 12; size: few; D: -; J: TRBJ1-1; DNA: TGTGCCAGCAGTACTATAGGTGGTGAAGCTTTCTTT; CDR3: CASSTIGGEAFF
V: TRBV10-3; length: 16; size: once; D: -; J: TRBJ1-3; DNA: TGTGCCATCAGTGAGGGCGGGACGGGCTCTGGAAACACCATATATTTT; CDR3: CAISEGGTGSGNTIYF
V: TRBV6-5; length: 14; size: -; D: TRBD2; J: TRBJ2-3; DNA: TGTGCCAGCAGAGTCAGCGGGGGGGCAGATACGCAGTATTTT; CDR3: CASRVSGGADTQYF
V: TRBV29-1; length: 14; size: -; D: -; J: TRBJ1-2; DNA: TGCAGCGTCCGCGAGACAGGAGCTAACTATGGCTACACCTTC; CDR3: CSVRETGANYGYTF
V: TRBV7-9; length: 13; size: -; D: -; J: TRBJ1-3; DNA: TGTGCCAGCAGCTACGGACAGGGAAACACCATATATTTT; CDR3: CASSYGQGNTIYF
V: TRBV6-1; length: 14; size: -; D: -; J: TRBJ1-4; DNA: TGTGCCAGCAGTGAAGGTTTGCGGTCTGAAAAACTGTTTTTT; CDR3: CASSEGLRSEKLFF
V: TRBV2; length: 16; size: -; D: -; J: TRBJ2-3; DNA: TGTGCCAGCAGTGAAGTGGTCTGGGGGGGGCCAGATACGCAGTATTTT; CDR3: CASSEVVWGGPDTQYF
V: TRBV3-1/TRBV3-2; length: 15; size: -; D: TRBD2; J: TRBJ2-1; DNA: TGTGCCAGCAGCCCTAGCGGGGGGGCCCGGGTTGAGCAGTTCTTC; CDR3: CASSPSGGARVEQFF
V: TRBV4-3; length: 15; size: -; D: -; J: TRBJ2-7; DNA: TGCGCCAGCAGCCAAGAGGACAGTTCTACCTACGAGCAGTACTTC; CDR3: CASSQEDSSTYEQYF
V: TRBV5-6; length: 16; size: -; D: TRBD2; J: TRBJ2-2; DNA: TGTGCCAGCAGCTATAGCGGGGGGGCCGTTTCCGGGGAGCTGTTTTTT; CDR3: CASSYSGGAVSGELFF
V: TRBV19; length: 15; size: -; D: -; J: TRBJ2-7; DNA: TGTGCCAGTAGTTCTTCAGGGAAGGTTTCCTACGAGCAGTACTTC; CDR3: CASSSSGKVSYEQYF
V: TRBV20-1; length: 11; size: -; D: -; J: TRBJ2-7; DNA: TGCAGTGCCTTACAGGGAATGGAGCAGTACTTC; CDR3: CSALQGMEQYF
V: TRBV10-1; length: 14; size: -; D: TRBD1; J: TRBJ2-1; DNA: TGCGCCAGCAGAACACAGGGGGCGGGGAATGAGCAGTTCTTC; CDR3: CASRTQGAGNEQFF